The subject of this entry is one T cell receptor (beta chain). There are 14 residues in the CDR3. Germline assignment: CDR1 LNHNV and CDR2 YYDKDF (reference sequence). Trimming removed 5 bases from V and 4 bases from J; junction bases left unmatched: 3. TCRdb reanalysed the 5' RACE reads using MiXCR and keeps one entry per CDR3 protein. The sample lists about 150,000 distinct CDR3 sequences; around 15% were seen once. This entry comes from a study of T-cell memory formation after mild COVID-19. This chain joins TRBV15 and TRBJ1-5; the match to TRBD1 covers 9 bases. The receptor was isolated from an adult woman who had mild COVID-19 (a few samples of this study predate the infection). Cell type and time point are not known. Input material: PBMCs or a T cell subset sorted from them (not recorded which). CDR3 coding DNA: TGTGCCACCAGCTTCGGGACAGGGAATCAGCCCCAGCATTTT. Its protein product is CATSFGTGNQPQHF.